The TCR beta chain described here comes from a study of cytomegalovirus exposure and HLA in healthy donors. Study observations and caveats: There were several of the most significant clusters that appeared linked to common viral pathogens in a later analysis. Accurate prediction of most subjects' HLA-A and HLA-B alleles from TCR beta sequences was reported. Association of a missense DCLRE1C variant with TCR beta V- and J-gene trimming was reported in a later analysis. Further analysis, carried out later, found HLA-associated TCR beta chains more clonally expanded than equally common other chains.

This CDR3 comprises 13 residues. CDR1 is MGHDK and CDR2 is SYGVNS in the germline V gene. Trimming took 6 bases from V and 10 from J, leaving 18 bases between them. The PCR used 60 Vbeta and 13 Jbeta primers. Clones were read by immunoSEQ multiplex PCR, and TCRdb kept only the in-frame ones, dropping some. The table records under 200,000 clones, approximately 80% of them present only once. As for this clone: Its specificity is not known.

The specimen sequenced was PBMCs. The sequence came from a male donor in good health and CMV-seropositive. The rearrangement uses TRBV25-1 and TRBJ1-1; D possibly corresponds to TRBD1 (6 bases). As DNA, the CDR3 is TGTGCCAGCAGGGGGGGGCAGGTGAGGGGAGCTTTCTTT. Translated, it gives CASRGGQVRGAFF.